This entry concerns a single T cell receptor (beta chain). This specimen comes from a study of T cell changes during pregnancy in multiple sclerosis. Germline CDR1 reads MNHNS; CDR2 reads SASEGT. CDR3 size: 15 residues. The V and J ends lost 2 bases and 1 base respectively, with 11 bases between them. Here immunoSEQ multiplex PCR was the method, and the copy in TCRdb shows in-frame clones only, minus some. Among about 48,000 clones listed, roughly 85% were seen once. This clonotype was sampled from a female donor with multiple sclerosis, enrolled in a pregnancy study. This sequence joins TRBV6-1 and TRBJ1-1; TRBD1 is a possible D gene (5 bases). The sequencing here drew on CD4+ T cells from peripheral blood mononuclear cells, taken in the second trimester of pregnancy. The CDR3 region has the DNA TGTGCCAGCAGTGAAATATGGGGGGGGAACACTGAAGCTTTCTTT. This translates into CASSEIWGGNTEAFF.